This TCR beta chain derives from a study of radiotherapy plus CTLA-4 blockade in lung cancer. This clone was counted between two and nine times. Its antigen is unidentified. The study's findings and limits: Blood-borne expansion of tumor-derived TCR clones followed radiotherapy plus ipilimumab. Reports state that early shifts in blood T cell clones, with interferon-beta, best predicted response.

This table comes from immunoSEQ multiplex PCR, and its TCRdb copy is limited to in-frame clones, with some not included. Of roughly 45,000 clones in the sample, about 63% were seen once. Source: peripheral blood, taken from a patient treated with radiotherapy plus ipilimumab. The sequence derives from a human donor with non-small cell lung cancer who had a partial response to radiotherapy plus ipilimumab.

CDR3 in amino acids: CASSPLGGWGNQPQHF. The CDR3 DNA follows: TGTGCCAGCTCACCTCTGGGGGGTTGGGGCAATCAGCCCCAGCATTTT. The V gene is TRBV18, the J gene TRBJ1-5; D is possibly TRBD1 (5 bases). V gave up 3 bases and J gave up 2 bases, with 14 bases separating them. Germline CDR1 is KGHSH and CDR2 is LQKENI. This CDR3 has 16 residues.